The entry that follows covers one T cell receptor beta chain sequence. Its antigen is still unknown. This sample is drawn from a study of shared clonotypes between healthy human individuals. About the research overall: The plates for each donor numbered three CD4 naive, three CD4 memory, two CD8 naive and one CD8 memory. Study outcomes and limitations: Non-shared clonotypes showed lower generation probabilities than clonotypes common to all four donors. Enrolling few donors narrowed the genetic and exposure-history diversity that was represented.

The sorted-subset replicate PCRs were given around 200 ng DNA, which is tens of thousands of T cell genomes. Measured with immunoSEQ multiplex PCR; TCRdb has only the in-frame clones, and not every one. The sample yields about 580,000 clones, 98% seen once. V lost 5 bases to trimming and J lost 2 bases, with 12 bases between them. The CDR3 is made up of 14 amino acids. Germline CDR1 reads SSHAT; CDR2 reads FNYEAQ (reference sequence). Naivety among CD8 cells was defined by CD45RO negativity and positive CCR7 selection, thereby excluding terminally differentiated effector memory CD45RA+ cells. The receptor's source is a man aged 30 to 39 in good health. V gene TRBV7-7 combines with J gene TRBJ2-5; D gene ambiguous. Sequencing was done on a sample of naive CD8+ T cells sorted from blood. This chain's CDR3 is CASSQKGKQETQYF. The CDR3 coding sequence is TGTGCCAGCAGCCAAAAAGGCAAACAAGAGACCCAGTACTTC. Full variable domain (rest looked up from reference TRBV7-7 and TRBJ2-5): GAGVSQSPRYKVTKRGQDVTLRCDPISSHATLYWYQQALGQGPEFLTYFNYEAQPDKSGLPSDRFSAERPEGSISTLTIQRTEQRDSAMYRCASSQKGKQETQYFGPGTRLLVL.